The next 12 T cell receptor beta chains were all read from a single sample in a study of T cell changes during pregnancy in multiple sclerosis. The table came from immunoSEQ multiplex PCR; TCRdb's copy has only in-frame clones and leaves some out. This table holds tens of thousands of clones, about 92% found once. The sample here was peripheral blood, taken after pregnancy. These receptors all stem from a female donor with multiple sclerosis, enrolled in a pregnancy study.

This chain connects TRBV19 to TRBJ2-1; 11 bases are shared with TRBD2. V lost 6 bases to trimming and J lost 7 bases; unmatched junction nucleotides: 14. Germline-derived CDR1 and CDR2 are LNHDA and SQIVND (reference sequence). The CDR3 has 17 residues. CDR3 amino acids: CASSLLAGVFVRNEQFF. Here the CDR3 DNA reads TGTGCCAGTAGCCTACTAGCGGGAGTCTTCGTCAGGAATGAGCAGTTCTTC.

V and J are TRBV2 and TRBJ2-7, with a weak D call TRBD1 (6 bases). With 5 bases removed from V and 2 bases from J, the gap between germline ends came to 13 bases. The CDR3 is 14 amino acids. Germline V gene lookup returns CDR1 SNHLY and CDR2 FYNNEI. The CDR3 reads CASSSQGKTYEQYF. In DNA form, the CDR3 reads TGTGCCAGCAGTTCACAGGGAAAAACCTACGAGCAGTACTTC.

The J gene is TRBJ1-2, the V gene TRBV28; TRBD1 aligns across 9 bases. The CDR3 is made up of 14 amino acids. The V and J ends lost 6 bases and 8 bases, in that order; junction bases with no gene match: 10. Per germline, CDR1 MDHEN and CDR2 SYDVKM. The CDR3 DNA reads TGTGCCAGCAGCTCGACGGGACAGGGTGGGGGCTACACCTTC. Translated, it gives CASSSTGQGGGYTF.

This clone was detected once. The chain combines TRBV11-2 with TRBJ2-5; D gene uncertain. This CDR3 spans 15 amino acids. The germline V and J ends were trimmed by 0 bases and 5 bases, with 13 bases remaining between them. Germline assignment: CDR1 SGHAT and CDR2 FQNNGV. CDR3 bases: TGTGCCAGCAGCTTAGAGTATAGCCCGAAGGAGACCCAGTACTTC. It translates to CASSLEYSPKETQYF.

The rearrangement uses TRBV9 and TRBJ2-5; 9 positions match TRBD2. The germline gives CDR1 SGDLS, CDR2 YYNGEE. V was clipped by 4 bases and J by 2 bases; unmatched bases: 9. This CDR3 has 16 amino acids. DNA of the CDR3: TGTGCCAGCAGCCCACGTAGCGGGAGCGCACAAGAGACCCAGTACTTC. Protein sequence: CASSPRSGSAQETQYF.

This chain connects TRBV29-1 to TRBJ1-1, with a possible D match to TRBD1 (5 bases). This CDR3 spans 13 amino acids. CDR1 and CDR2 (germline): SQVTM, ANQGSEA. V was clipped by 3 bases and J by 9 bases, with 17 bases between them. CDR3 coding DNA: TGCAGCGTTGACAGGGTCGCCCCTAGGAAAGCTTTCTTT. It yields the protein CSVDRVAPRKAFF.

V usage is TRBV9 and J usage is TRBJ2-5; 8 bases are a match to TRBD1. The ends lost 2 bases at V and 1 base at J; junction bases unmatched: 4. This CDR3 has 15 residues. The germline CDR1 and CDR2 sequences are SGDLS and YYNGEE. This chain's CDR3 is CASSVAGGFQETQYF. CDR3 DNA sequence: TGTGCCAGCAGCGTGGCAGGGGGCTTCCAAGAGACCCAGTACTTC.

The CDR3 DNA reads TGTGCCAGCAGCTTGTTCGAGAGAAACTATGGCTACACCTTC. Protein: CASSLFERNYGYTF. The genes are TRBV5-5 and TRBJ1-2; D is ambiguous. Germline values: CDR1 SGHKS, CDR2 YYEKEE (reference sequence). This CDR3 contains 14 residues. Trimming pared 1 base from V and 2 bases from J, leaving 9 bases between.

The V and J genes are TRBV7-2 and TRBJ1-1; D remains unclear. V was pared by 1 base and J by 5 bases, with 8 bases between. CDR3 length: 13 residues. CDR1 is SGHTA and CDR2 is FQGNSA in the germline V gene. The CDR3, as DNA: TGTGCCAGCAGCTTAGGTGGGAGGACTGAAGCTTTCTTT. As protein: CASSLGGRTEAFF.

This clone was picked up a small number of times. The chain uses TRBV29-1 and TRBJ2-1, with D tentatively TRBD2 (7 bases). Germline lookup yields CDR1 SQVTM and CDR2 ANQGSEA. The V gene lost 5 bases and the J gene lost 8 bases, with 13 bases spanning the gap. There are 12 residues in the CDR3. CDR3 in amino acids: CSVSGGADEQFF. CDR3 DNA sequence: TGCAGCGTTTCTGGGGGGGCGGATGAGCAGTTCTTC.

The CDR3 bases are TGTGCCAGCAGAACTGACAGGGGGCAAGAGACCCAGTACTTC. It translates to CASRTDRGQETQYF. V and J are TRBV28 and TRBJ2-5; 9 nucleotides align to TRBD1. This CDR3 has 14 amino acids. The V gene's germline CDR1 is MDHEN and CDR2 SYDVKM. The ends lost 6 bases at V and 2 bases at J; junction bases unmatched: 4. Together with reference TRBV28 and TRBJ2-5, the CDR3 gives the full variable domain: DVKVTQSSRYLVKRTGEKVFLECVQDMDHENMFWYRQDPGLGLRLIYFSYDVKMKEKGDIPEGYSVSREKKERFSLILESASTNQTSMYLCASRTDRGQETQYFGPGTRLLVL.

In DNA, the CDR3 is TGTGCCAGCAGCTTTCCGGGACAGGGGAATGAGCAGTTCTTC. This gives the protein CASSFPGQGNEQFF. The gene calls are TRBV7-9 and TRBJ2-1, with 10 bases aligning to TRBD1. The CDR3 totals 14 residues. Germline V CDR1 and CDR2: SEHNR, FQNEAQ (reference sequence). The ends lost 3 bases at V and 7 bases at J; junction bases unmatched: 3.